The 3 T cell receptor beta chains below all came from one sample that was sequenced in a study of shared T cell receptors in the human thymus. The data were produced by immunoSEQ multiplex PCR, yet TCRdb's version contains in-frame clones alone and is incomplete. The table lists some 640,000 clones, around 87% of them singletons, with over 0.008% in the top ten. The same specimen was also included in a second study, on human thymus T cells.

Specimen: thymocytes. These receptor sequences come from a boy under two years old with a congenital heart defect.

The chain has TRBV5-1 and TRBJ1-5; D ambiguous. The germline V gene encodes CDR1 SGHRS and CDR2 YFSETQ. The CDR3 spans 14 residues. Between the trimmed V and J ends, which lost 2 bases and 7 bases, there was a span of 13 bases. The CDR3 region is CASSFFGGEQPQHF. CDR3 bases: TGCGCCAGCAGCTTTTTTGGCGGGGAACAGCCCCAGCATTTT.

This clone was picked up a small number of times. The J gene is TRBJ2-7, the V gene TRBV5-6; TRBD2 agrees at 8 bases. CDR1 SGHDT and CDR2 YYEEEE come from the germline V gene. CDR3 length equals 14 residues. With V trimmed by 4 bases and J by 4 bases, 7 bases remained unmatched. The CDR3 is CASSPRGGWYEQYF. The DNA for the CDR3 is TGTGCCAGCAGCCCTCGCGGGGGGTGGTACGAGCAGTACTTC.

The genes are TRBV4-3 and TRBJ2-7; TRBD2 matches at 13 bases. Germline V lookup: CDR1 LGHNA, CDR2 YSLEER. The V gene end was trimmed by 1 base and the J gene end by 3 bases; junction bases not matched to a gene: 9. The CDR3 has 18 amino acids. The CDR3 here is CASSQAPLGLAGIYEQYF. In DNA form, the CDR3 reads TGCGCCAGCAGCCAAGCGCCCCTGGGACTAGCGGGAATCTACGAGCAGTACTTC.